Below are 21 T cell receptor beta chains sequenced from a single sample in a study of T cells in localized non-small cell lung cancer. Sequencing used immunoSEQ multiplex PCR; TCRdb keeps in-frame clones, though not all of them. The top ten hold roughly 17% of the sample, which has 9,400 or so clones, roughly 91% seen once. Sequenced material: peripheral blood, taken before any cancer treatment. The receptors derive from a male donor aged 60 or older with stage III squamous cell lung carcinoma.

The count of this clone is one. The chain joins TRBV29-1 to TRBJ1-1; the D gene is possibly TRBD1 (6 bases). CDR3 length: 13 residues. In germline, CDR1 is SQVTM, CDR2 ANQGSEA. Between the trimmed V and J ends, which lost 6 bases and 0 bases, there was a span of 11 bases. The CDR3 is CSVGTGMNTEAFF. The CDR3 nucleotides read TGCAGCGTCGGTACAGGGATGAACACTGAAGCTTTCTTT.

This chain links TRBV7-9 with TRBJ1-4; D gene ambiguous. V was cut by 1 base and J by 3 bases, with 9 bases left in between. This CDR3 has 15 residues. Germline loops: CDR1 SEHNR, CDR2 FQNEAQ (reference sequence). CDR3 loop: CASSLDDRPNEKLFF. In DNA form, the CDR3 reads TGTGCCAGCAGCTTAGATGATCGGCCTAATGAAAAACTGTTTTTT.

V is TRBV7-3 and J is TRBJ2-3; 8 bases agree with TRBD1. CDR3 length: 14 amino acids. Germline assignment: CDR1 SGHTA and CDR2 FQGTGA. Trimming took 6 bases from V and 9 from J; bases not matched to a gene: 11. The CDR3 here is CASSPQGAVITQYF. For the CDR3, the DNA is TGTGCCAGCAGTCCTCAGGGGGCGGTCATAACGCAGTATTTT.

The CDR3 sequence: CASSSLGPRTQYF. The CDR3 DNA reads TGTGCCAGCAGTTCCCTCGGACCCCGGACCCAGTACTTC. V is TRBV6-5 and J is TRBJ2-5; no firm D call. This CDR3 contains 13 residues. Germline assignment: CDR1 MNHEY and CDR2 SVGAGI. Trimming stripped 4 bases from V and 7 bases from J, with 13 bases between.

The genes are TRBV7-9 and TRBJ1-1; D is unresolved. This CDR3 has 16 amino acids. V was cut by 1 base and J by 0 bases, with 12 bases left in between. Germline CDR1 is SEHNR and CDR2 is FQNEAQ (reference sequence). The CDR3 DNA sequence: TGTGCCAGCAGCTTAGGTTCAGGAACCGTGAACACTGAAGCTTTCTTT. This sequence encodes CASSLGSGTVNTEAFF.

This clone showed up just once. V gene TRBV28 combines with J gene TRBJ1-5; a weak D match, TRBD1 (5 bases). In germline, CDR1 is MDHEN, CDR2 SYDVKM. V was clipped by 6 bases and J by 5 bases, with 14 bases between them. The CDR3 consists of 14 residues. For the CDR3, the DNA is TGTGCCAGCAGACCGTCCCGGGACTATCAGCCCCAGCATTTT. This translates into CASRPSRDYQPQHF.

The chain recombines TRBV19 with TRBJ2-5; the match to TRBD2 covers 9 bases. This CDR3 region has 15 residues. Germline CDR1 is LNHDA and CDR2 is SQIVND (reference sequence). V was pared by 7 bases and J by 1 base, with 7 bases of the junction left unmatched. CDR3 nucleotides: TGTGCCAGTACCGTAAGCGGGGGGCTCCAAGAGACCCAGTACTTC. Translated, it gives CASTVSGGLQETQYF.

The genes are TRBV5-1 and TRBJ1-1, with no clear D. The germline V gene has CDR1 SGHRS and CDR2 YFSETQ. The CDR3 is 14 amino acids. The ends were cut back, 2 bases at V and 6 bases at J, with 14 bases in the middle. The CDR3 DNA reads TGCGCCAGCAGCTTCGAGGTACTCGCGGCTGAAGCTTTCTTT. It yields the protein CASSFEVLAAEAFF. Combining the CDR3 with reference TRBV5-1 and TRBJ1-1 gives the whole variable domain KAGVTQTPRYLIKTRGQQVTLSCSPISGHRSVSWYQQTPGQGLQFLFEYFSETQRNKGNFPGRFSGRQFSNSRSEMNVSTLELGDSALYLCASSFEVLAAEAFFGQGTRLTVV.

The gene calls are TRBV5-4 and TRBJ2-1, with D possibly called TRBD1 or TRBD2 (5 bases each). Trimming stripped 0 bases from V and 0 bases from J, with 7 bases between. The CDR3 length is 15 residues. CDR1 SGHNT and CDR2 YYREEE come from the germline V gene (reference sequence). The CDR3 spells CASSLGGGSYNEQFF. For the CDR3, the DNA is TGTGCCAGCAGCTTGGGTGGGGGCTCCTACAATGAGCAGTTCTTC.

The rearrangement links TRBV19 to TRBJ2-7; D tentatively fits TRBD1 or TRBD2 (5 bases each). The CDR3 has 14 amino acids. Trimming pared 3 bases from V and 2 bases from J, leaving 11 bases between. Germline V gene lookup returns CDR1 LNHDA and CDR2 SQIVND (reference sequence). The CDR3: CASSIGTYTYEQYF. In DNA form, the CDR3 reads TGTGCCAGTAGTATCGGGACGTATACCTACGAGCAGTACTTC.

The V call is TRBV28, the J call TRBJ2-7; 8 bases match TRBD2. This CDR3 is built from 15 residues. V lost 4 bases to trimming and J lost 1 base; unmatched junction nucleotides: 6. Germline V CDR1 and CDR2: MDHEN, SYDVKM. This chain's CDR3 is CASSSAAGGSYEQYF. In nucleotides, the CDR3 is TGTGCCAGCAGTTCCGCCGCGGGGGGTTCCTACGAGCAGTACTTC. The full variable domain, its missing parts supplied by reference TRBV28 and TRBJ2-7, is DVKVTQSSRYLVKRTGEKVFLECVQDMDHENMFWYRQDPGLGLRLIYFSYDVKMKEKGDIPEGYSVSREKKERFSLILESASTNQTSMYLCASSSAAGGSYEQYFGPGTRLTVT.

The gene calls are TRBV5-4 and TRBJ2-7; no clear D gene. The germline V gene encodes CDR1 SGHNT and CDR2 YYREEE (reference sequence). Between the trimmed V and J ends, which lost 0 bases and 2 bases, there was a span of 9 bases. CDR3 length: 14 residues. CDR3 in amino acids: CASSLAGLAYEQYF. The CDR3 coding sequence is TGTGCCAGCAGCTTGGCCGGCCTAGCCTACGAGCAGTACTTC.

CDR3: CASSLAGDRGYNEQFF. Here the CDR3 DNA reads TGTGCCAGTAGCCTAGCCGGGGACAGGGGATACAATGAGCAGTTCTTC. The chain carries TRBV19 and TRBJ2-1; TRBD1 aligns across 10 bases. The germline CDR1 and CDR2 sequences are LNHDA and SQIVND (reference sequence). CDR3 length: 16 amino acids. Losses at the gene ends were 6 bases for V and 4 bases for J; bases not matched to a gene: 9.

The rearrangement uses TRBV25-1 and TRBJ1-1, with TRBD1 as a possible D gene (6 bases). This CDR3 comprises 13 residues. Germline loops: CDR1 MGHDK, CDR2 SYGVNS. Trimming took off 2 bases at V and 6 bases at J, with 10 bases between the two ends. CDR3: CASSEHRVSEAFF. The CDR3 DNA follows: TGTGCCAGCAGTGAACACAGGGTATCTGAAGCTTTCTTT.

The gene calls are TRBV5-8 and TRBJ2-7; 8 nucleotides match TRBD1. CDR3 length equals 14 residues. The germline gives CDR1 SGHTS, CDR2 YDEGEE. Trimming took 4 bases from V and 9 from J; bases not matched to a gene: 12. CDR3 loop: CASSITMGQVRQYF. The CDR3 DNA sequence: TGTGCCAGCAGCATAACCATGGGACAGGTCCGGCAGTACTTC.

This rearrangement joins TRBV6-5 to TRBJ1-2; D might be TRBD1 (6 bases). Trimming pared 6 bases from V and 3 bases from J, leaving 14 bases between. The CDR3 sequence is 14 residues long. CDR1 and CDR2 (germline): MNHEY, SVGAGI. In DNA, the CDR3 is TGTGCCAGCAGACGATCAGGGGCGGACTATGGCTACACCTTC. Its translation: CASRRSGADYGYTF.

The gene calls are TRBV5-4 and TRBJ2-3, with 8 bases aligning to TRBD2. The CDR3 spans 14 residues. CDR1 SGHNT and CDR2 YYREEE come from the germline V gene (reference sequence). The ends lost 7 bases at V and 5 bases at J; junction bases unmatched: 9. The CDR3 DNA reads TGTGCCAGCTCCCCCTCCGGGGGGGTAGATACGCAGTATTTT. Translated, it gives CASSPSGGVDTQYF.

This clone appeared once. The chain employs TRBV4-3 and TRBJ1-2; perhaps TRBD1 as D (5 bases). CDR1 is LGHNA, CDR2 YSLEER, per germline. This CDR3 has 15 amino acids. Trimming took off 6 bases at V and 7 bases at J, with 21 bases between the two ends. The CDR3 DNA follows: TGCGCCAGCAGACGGAGATTGATGGACGGGGGTGGCTACACCTTC. Its protein is CASRRRLMDGGGYTF.

The chain couples TRBV15 to TRBJ2-1, with D possibly TRBD1 on 7 matching bases. Germline V gives CDR1 LNHNV, CDR2 YYDKDF (reference sequence). The CDR3 extends over 12 amino acids. V was pared by 8 bases and J by 6 bases, with 11 bases between. DNA for the CDR3: TGTGCCACCGCCAGGGGGGTCAATGAGCAGTTCTTC. As protein: CATARGVNEQFF.

The rearrangement uses TRBV7-3 and TRBJ2-7, with TRBD2 matching 10 bases. This CDR3 is built from 16 residues. From germline, CDR1 is SGHTA and CDR2 FQGTGA. Trimming removed 8 bases from V and 2 bases from J; junction bases left unmatched: 12. The CDR3 reads CASDALAGKPPYEQYF. For the CDR3, the DNA is TGTGCCAGCGACGCACTAGCGGGGAAACCTCCCTACGAGCAGTACTTC.

The chain couples TRBV28 to TRBJ1-1; 7 nucleotides match TRBD1. V lost 4 bases to trimming and J lost 0 bases; unmatched junction nucleotides: 5. Germline CDR1 reads MDHEN; CDR2 reads SYDVKM. There are 15 residues in the CDR3. CDR3 DNA sequence: TGTGCCAGCAGTTCGACAGGGAGTATGAACACTGAAGCTTTCTTT. Its translation: CASSSTGSMNTEAFF.